Listed below are T cell receptor beta chains from one sample, sequenced in a study of PD-1 blockade in classical Hodgkin lymphoma. Method: immunoSEQ multiplex PCR; TCRdb's copy keeps in-frame clones and lacks some. The table includes around 9,600 clones, about 68% detected once. This specimen consisted of CD4+ T cells from blood, obtained before the fourth cycle of nivolumab. These receptor sequences come from a human donor with classical Hodgkin lymphoma. CDR3s include the opening cysteine and the closing phenylalanine or tryptophan. Each record gives: V gene, clone size, D gene, J gene, CDR3 DNA, CDR3 protein. A D gene is named only where the DNA matches it firmly. Part of the rows lack a size; the others show once, few, many or a class for expanded clones.

>TRBV28|-|TRBD1|TRBJ1-2
TGTGCCAGCAGTGCCTCCGGGACAGGGGTTCCTGGCTACACCTTC
CASSASGTGVPGYTF
>TRBV28|-|TRBD1|TRBJ2-3
TGTGCCAGCAGGCTACAGGGGGTTGATACGCAGTATTTT
CASRLQGVDTQYF
>TRBV7-2|once|-|TRBJ1-2
TGTGCCAGCAGCCCCGACGACTCTAGGGGCTACACCTTC
CASSPDDSRGYTF
>TRBV7-3|-|-|TRBJ2-5
TGTGCCAGCAGCCCCTCGGTTGGCGGGTGGGAGACCCAGTACTTC
CASSPSVGGWETQYF
>TRBV11-1|-|-|TRBJ1-1
TGTGCCAGCAGCTTAGACAGGACGAACACTGAAGCTTTCTTT
CASSLDRTNTEAFF
>TRBV7-6|-|-|TRBJ2-2
TGTGCCAGCAGGATAGGGGCCGACACCGGGGAGCTGTTTTTT
CASRIGADTGELFF
>TRBV6-5|-|TRBD2|TRBJ2-5
TGTGCCAGCACTAAACTAGCGGGGGCCCAAGAGACCCAGTACTTC
CASTKLAGAQETQYF
>TRBV30|-|-|TRBJ2-3
TGTGCCTGGAGTGAGGGGCAGGGTAGAACAGATACGCAGTATTTT
CAWSEGQGRTDTQYF
>TRBV5-4|-|-|TRBJ1-3
TGTGCCAGCAGCCTACCGGGGGGGGAAGTTGGAAACACCATATATTTT
CASSLPGGEVGNTIYF
>TRBV9|-|-|TRBJ1-1
TGTGCCAGCAGCGTTGGGCGGGTTAACACTGAAGCTTTCTTT
CASSVGRVNTEAFF
>TRBV7-7|-|-|TRBJ2-3
TGTGCCAGCAGCTTAGGGGGGCGAGATACGCAGTATTTT
CASSLGGRDTQYF
>TRBV6-5|once|TRBD1|TRBJ2-1
TGTGCCAGCAGTTACTCGGGACAGCCGTACAATGAGCAGTTCTTC
CASSYSGQPYNEQFF
>TRBV4-3|few|TRBD1|TRBJ2-7
TGCGCCAGCAGCCAAGGACAGGGGATTTTGGGCGAGCAGTACTTC
CASSQGQGILGEQYF
>TRBV7-2|once|TRBD1|TRBJ2-1
TGTGCCAGCAGCTCTGCCGGGACAGGGCCCAATGAGCAGTTCTTC
CASSSAGTGPNEQFF
>TRBV10-3|few|-|TRBJ1-5
TGTGCCATCAGTGATAGCAATCAGCCCCAGCATTTT
CAISDSNQPQHF
>TRBV10-3|-|-|TRBJ1-2
TGTGCCATCACAGGGCAAGGCTATGGCTACACCTTC
CAITGQGYGYTF
>TRBV4-2|-|-|TRBJ1-2
TGTGCCAGCAGCCAGGAGCAGGGATATGGTGGCTACACCTTC
CASSQEQGYGGYTF
>TRBV6-6|-|TRBD1|TRBJ1-2
TGTGCCAGCAGTTGGGACAGATATGGCTACACCTTC
CASSWDRYGYTF
>TRBV18|-|-|TRBJ2-4
TGTGCCAGCTCATCAGACGCCCCGCCTGCAAACATTCAGTACTTC
CASSSDAPPANIQYF
>TRBV4-2|-|-|TRBJ2-5
TGTGCCAGCAGCCAAGGGCAGGGTCTGGGTGGCGGGACCCAGTACTTC
CASSQGQGLGGGTQYF
>TRBV9|once|-|TRBJ2-2
TGTGCCAGTGGGGGCCCTGGGGACACCGGGGAGCTGTTTTTT
CASGGPGDTGELFF
>TRBV18|-|-|TRBJ1-1
TGTGCCAGCTCCGCACGGGAAGAAGAAGCTTTCTTT
CASSAREEEAFF
>TRBV5-1|few|-|TRBJ1-2
TGCGCCAGCAGCACGGAAAATTTAGACGGAGGCTACACCTTC
CASSTENLDGGYTF
>TRBV2|-|TRBD2|TRBJ2-3
TGTGCCAGCAGTGAGCTCGAAGCGGGGACGCAGTATTTT
CASSELEAGTQYF
>TRBV5-1|-|TRBD1|TRBJ2-6
TGCGCCAGCAGTAAGGGGGCAGGGCCTACCTCTGGGGCCAACGTCCTGACTTTC
CASSKGAGPTSGANVLTF
>TRBV6-5|-|-|TRBJ2-5
TGTGCCAGCAGTTACTCAATGACGGTCCAAGAGACCCAGTACTTC
CASSYSMTVQETQYF
>TRBV9|few|-|TRBJ1-5
TGTGCCAGCAGCGTAGACGGGTTCCAGCCCCAGCATTTT
CASSVDGFQPQHF
>TRBV13|-|-|TRBJ1-2
TGTGCCAGCAGCTTAGGCAGGGGTGACTATGGCTACACCTTC
CASSLGRGDYGYTF
>TRBV28|-|-|TRBJ1-1
TGTGCCAGCAGCCCTATTGGAGGTAAGGCTGAAGCTTTCTTT
CASSPIGGKAEAFF
>TRBV7-9|few|-|TRBJ1-2
TGTGCCAGCAGCTCATCGGACTTAGGCTACACCTTC
CASSSSDLGYTF
>TRBV5-1|-|TRBD2|TRBJ2-5
TGCGCCAGCAGCTTGGCCCTAGAAAGCGGGGGAACTCAAGAGACCCAGTACTTC
CASSLALESGGTQETQYF
>TRBV19|few|-|TRBJ1-4
TGTGCCAGTAGCACCTCGAGTGAAAAACTGTTTTTT
CASSTSSEKLFF
>TRBV6-1|-|-|TRBJ1-5
TGTGCCAGCAGTGACCGAATGGGGGAACAGCCCCAGCATTTT
CASSDRMGEQPQHF
>TRBV10-3|-|-|TRBJ2-2
TGTGCCACCTCGAGCACCGGGGAGCTGTTTTTT
CATSSTGELFF
>TRBV28|-|TRBD1|TRBJ1-2
TGTGCCAGCAGTACCGACAGGGCAGGGGGCTACACCTTC
CASSTDRAGGYTF
>TRBV4-2|-|TRBD1|TRBJ1-5
TGTGCCAGCAGCACCTGGACAGGGGGCGAGTGGGGCAATCAGCCCCAGCATTTT
CASSTWTGGEWGNQPQHF
>TRBV9|-|-|TRBJ1-1
TGTGCCAGCAGCGTAGAGGGCGGGTACATGAACACTGAAGCTTTCTTT
CASSVEGGYMNTEAFF
>TRBV27|-|-|TRBJ1-6
TGTGCCAGCAAAACGGCTGGTTCACCCCTCCACTTT
CASKTAGSPLHF
>TRBV5-6|-|-|TRBJ1-2
TGTGCCAGCAGCTTGGGGGGCCTCTATGGCTACACCTTC
CASSLGGLYGYTF
>TRBV7-9|-|TRBD2|TRBJ2-3
TGTGCCAGCAGCTCACGATACAACGGGGGGAGTGGAGATACGCAGTATTTT
CASSSRYNGGSGDTQYF
>TRBV6-5|-|-|TRBJ2-5
TGTGCCAGCAGCCGAAACGGGGAGACCCAGTACTTC
CASSRNGETQYF
>TRBV25-1|-|-|TRBJ1-2
TGTGCCAGCAGTGAATTCTTTAAAGATTATGGCTACACCTTC
CASSEFFKDYGYTF
>TRBV14|-|-|TRBJ1-1
TGTGCCAGCAGCAGACAGGACGGACCATTCACTGAAGCTTTCTTT
CASSRQDGPFTEAFF
>TRBV4-3|-|-|TRBJ1-3
TGCGCCAGCAGGAACGAACCGGGAGGGAGCGGAAACACCATATATTTT
CASRNEPGGSGNTIYF
>TRBV7-2|-|-|TRBJ2-1
TGTGCCAGCAGCGACGGACCAATGACGCAGTTCTTC
CASSDGPMTQFF
>TRBV7-2|-|-|TRBJ2-5
TGTGCCAGCAGCTTAGGCGGGTACCAAGAGACCCAGTACTTC
CASSLGGYQETQYF
>TRBV28|few|TRBD1|TRBJ2-3
TGTGCCAGCAGTGAAACCGGGACAGGTGGGACAGATACGCAGTATTTT
CASSETGTGGTDTQYF
>TRBV19|few|-|TRBJ1-5
TGTGCCAGTAGTATCGGGGTTTGGAGCAATCAGCCCCAGCATTTT
CASSIGVWSNQPQHF